This T cell receptor (beta chain) was retrieved from a study of T cell repertoires in cytomegalovirus infection (dated by TCRdb to the late 2010s). Background on the whole study: Donor HLA type was relevant to the analysis, as public TCR beta signatures indicated carriage of CMV infection together with the matching HLA type.

TCRdb records Illumina HiSeq 1500 as the sequencer. The raw public data were reprocessed by TCRdb itself: fastp quality trimming at Q25, MiXCR clonotype calling, in-frame beta chains only. Here each entry gathers all rows of one CDR3 protein and keeps the most common genes and DNA. Within this sample are 45,000 to 75,000 distinct CDR3 sequences, with 25% to 40% of them counted one time only. Approximately 70% of the sample lies in the top ten. Broader findings and caveats from the paper: In the ex vivo response, HLA-C-restricted CMV-specific TCR beta clonotypes were dominant, and in two of eight donors the single most frequent clonotype came from this HLA-C-restricted group. In both this cohort and an independent roughly 350-donor cohort, the cumulative frequency of public TCR beta family members distinguished carriers of CMV infection plus the relevant HLA type.

CDR1 MDHEN and CDR2 SYDVKM are derived from the germline V gene. V and J are trimmed by 5 bases and 2 bases, and the gene matches miss 10 bases of the junction. The CDR3 numbers 17 residues from cysteine through phenylalanine. Left in the record is the CDR3 DNA by itself, 51 bases read in frame from the first base. This clonotype showed up just once. This receptor's antigen is unknown. Base qualities were left out, and no much larger clone turns up one base away. A lone read offers only weak evidence. The clonotype comes from a human donor in good health (CMV status not recorded). Some clones in this sample may be carry-over from other donors' samples. The sample taken for sequencing was PBMCs, sequenced either directly or after in vitro stimulation (not recorded which). Recombination joined TRBV28 with TRBJ2-2; 8 bases in the middle match TRBD1. The CDR3 is CASSPPRTGYNTGELFF. At the DNA level, the sequence is TGTGCCAGCAGTCCACCCCGGACAGGGTATAACACCGGGGAGCTGTTTTTT.